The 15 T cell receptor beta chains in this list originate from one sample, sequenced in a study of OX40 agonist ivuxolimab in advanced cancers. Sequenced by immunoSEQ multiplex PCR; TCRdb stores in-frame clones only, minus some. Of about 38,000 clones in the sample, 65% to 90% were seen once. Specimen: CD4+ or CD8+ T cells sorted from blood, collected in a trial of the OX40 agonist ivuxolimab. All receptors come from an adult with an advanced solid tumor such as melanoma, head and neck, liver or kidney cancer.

Here the CDR3 DNA reads TGTGCCAGCAGCCAAGCGGCAGGCCCCTACGAGCAGTACTTC. Its translation is CASSQAAGPYEQYF. The chain employs TRBV11-2 and TRBJ2-7, with TRBD2 as a possible D gene (5 bases). V was pared by 5 bases and J by 2 bases, with 13 bases between. CDR1 and CDR2 from the germline V gene are SGHAT and FQNNGV. This CDR3 spans 14 amino acids.

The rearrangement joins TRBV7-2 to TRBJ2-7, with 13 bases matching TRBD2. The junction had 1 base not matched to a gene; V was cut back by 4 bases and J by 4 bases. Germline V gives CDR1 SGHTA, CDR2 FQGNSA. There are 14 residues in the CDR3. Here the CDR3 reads CASSSGLAGYEQYF. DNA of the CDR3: TGTGCCAGCAGCTCGGGACTAGCGGGATACGAGCAGTACTTC.

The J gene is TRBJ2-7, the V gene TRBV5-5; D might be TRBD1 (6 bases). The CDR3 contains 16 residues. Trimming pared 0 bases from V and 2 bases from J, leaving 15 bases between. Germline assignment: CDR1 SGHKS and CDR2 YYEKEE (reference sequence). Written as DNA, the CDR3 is TGTGCCAGCAGCTTGGTTCCTACAGGGTCGGCCTACGAGCAGTACTTC. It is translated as CASSLVPTGSAYEQYF.

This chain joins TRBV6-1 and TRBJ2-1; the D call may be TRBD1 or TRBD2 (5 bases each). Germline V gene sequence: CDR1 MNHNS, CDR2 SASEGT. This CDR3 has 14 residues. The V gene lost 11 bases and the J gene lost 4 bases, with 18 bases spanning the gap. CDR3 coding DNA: TGTGCCTCTGCTTGGGGCCGGGGTTACAATGAGCAGTTCTTC. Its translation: CASAWGRGYNEQFF.

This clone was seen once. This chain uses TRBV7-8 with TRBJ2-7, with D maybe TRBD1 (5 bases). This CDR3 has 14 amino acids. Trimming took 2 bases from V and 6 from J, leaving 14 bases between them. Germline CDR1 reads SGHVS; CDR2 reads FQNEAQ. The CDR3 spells CASSLQGWASEQYF. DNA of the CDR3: TGTGCCAGCAGCTTACAGGGCTGGGCTAGCGAGCAGTACTTC.

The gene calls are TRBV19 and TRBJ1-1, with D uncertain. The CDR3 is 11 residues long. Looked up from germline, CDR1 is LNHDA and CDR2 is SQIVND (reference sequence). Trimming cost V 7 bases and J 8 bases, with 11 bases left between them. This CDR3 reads CASIVGGEAFF. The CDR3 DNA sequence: TGTGCCAGTATTGTGGGAGGCGAAGCTTTCTTT.

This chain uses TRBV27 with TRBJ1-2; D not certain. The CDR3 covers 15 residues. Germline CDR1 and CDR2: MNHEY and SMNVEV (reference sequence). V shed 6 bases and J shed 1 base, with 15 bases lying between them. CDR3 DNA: TGTGCCAGCAGGGATCCATGGTTGAATAACTATGGCTACACCTTC. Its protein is CASRDPWLNNYGYTF.

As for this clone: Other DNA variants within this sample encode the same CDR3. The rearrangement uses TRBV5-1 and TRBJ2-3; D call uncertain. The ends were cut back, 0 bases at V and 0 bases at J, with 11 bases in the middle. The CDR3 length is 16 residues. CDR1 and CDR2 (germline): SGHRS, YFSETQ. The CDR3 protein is CASSLESGASTDTQYF. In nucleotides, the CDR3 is TGCGCCAGCAGCTTGGAGTCCGGCGCTAGCACAGATACGCAGTATTTT.

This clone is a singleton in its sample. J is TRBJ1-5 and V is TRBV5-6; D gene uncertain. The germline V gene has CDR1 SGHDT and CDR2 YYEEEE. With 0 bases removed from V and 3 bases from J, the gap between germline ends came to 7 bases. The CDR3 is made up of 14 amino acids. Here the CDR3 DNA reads TGTGCCAGCAGCTTGGTGGGTCCCAATCAGCCCCAGCATTTT. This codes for CASSLVGPNQPQHF.

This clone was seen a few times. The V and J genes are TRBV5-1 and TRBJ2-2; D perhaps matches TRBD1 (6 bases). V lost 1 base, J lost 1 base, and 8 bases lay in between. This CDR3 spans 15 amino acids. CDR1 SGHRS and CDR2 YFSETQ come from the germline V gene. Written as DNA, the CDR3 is TGCGCCAGCAGCTTGTTGACAGGGAACACCGGGGAGCTGTTTTTT. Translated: CASSLLTGNTGELFF.

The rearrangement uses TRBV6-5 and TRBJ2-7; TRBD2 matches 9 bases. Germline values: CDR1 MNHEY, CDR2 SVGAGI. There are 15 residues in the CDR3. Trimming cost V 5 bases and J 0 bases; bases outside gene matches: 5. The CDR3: CASSRLAVSSYEQYF. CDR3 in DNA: TGTGCCAGCAGTCGACTAGCGGTAAGCTCCTACGAGCAGTACTTC.

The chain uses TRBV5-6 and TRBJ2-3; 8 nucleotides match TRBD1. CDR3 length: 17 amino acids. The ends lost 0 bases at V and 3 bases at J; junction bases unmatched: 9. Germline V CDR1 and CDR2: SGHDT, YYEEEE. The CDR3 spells CASSLAFRNRGTDTQYF. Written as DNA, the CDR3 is TGTGCCAGCAGCTTGGCCTTTCGTAACAGGGGGACAGATACGCAGTATTTT. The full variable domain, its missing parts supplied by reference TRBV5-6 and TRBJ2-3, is DAGVTQSPTHLIKTRGQQVTLRCSPKSGHDTVSWYQQALGQGPQFIFQYYEEEERQRGNFPDRFSGHQFPNYSSELNVNALLLGDSALYLCASSLAFRNRGTDTQYFGPGTRLTVL.

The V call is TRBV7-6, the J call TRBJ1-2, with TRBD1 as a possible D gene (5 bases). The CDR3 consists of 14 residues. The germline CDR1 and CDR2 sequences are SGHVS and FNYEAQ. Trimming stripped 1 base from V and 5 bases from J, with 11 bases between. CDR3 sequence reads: CASSLGGVRYGYTF. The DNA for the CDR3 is TGTGCCAGCAGCTTAGGGGGGGTTAGATATGGCTACACCTTC.

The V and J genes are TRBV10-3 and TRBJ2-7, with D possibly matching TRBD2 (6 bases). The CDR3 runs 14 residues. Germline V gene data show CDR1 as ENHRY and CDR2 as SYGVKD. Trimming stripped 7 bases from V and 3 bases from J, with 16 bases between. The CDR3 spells CAINTGRENYEQYF. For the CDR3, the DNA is TGTGCCATCAACACGGGACGGGAGAACTACGAGCAGTACTTC.

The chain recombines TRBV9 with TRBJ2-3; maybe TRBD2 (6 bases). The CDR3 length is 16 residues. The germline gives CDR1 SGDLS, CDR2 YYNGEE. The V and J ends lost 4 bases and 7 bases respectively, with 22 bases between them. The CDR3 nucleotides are TGTGCCAGCAGCCTTTCCTGGGAGGAGGGAAGAAATACGCAGTATTTT. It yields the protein CASSLSWEEGRNTQYF. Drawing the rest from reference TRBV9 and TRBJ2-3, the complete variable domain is DSGVTQTPKHLITATGQRVTLRCSPRSGDLSVYWYQQSLDQGLQFLIQYYNGEERAKGNILERFSAQQFPDLHSELNLSSLELGDSALYFCASSLSWEEGRNTQYFGPGTRLTVL.